The next 25 T cell receptor beta chains were all read from a single sample in a study of cytomegalovirus exposure and HLA in healthy donors. The PCR employed 60 Vbeta primers together with 13 Jbeta primers. The assay was immunoSEQ multiplex PCR, and TCRdb's table has in-frame clones only and misses some. The sample contains 83,000 or so clones, roughly three quarters of which appear only once. Sequencing used PBMCs. The receptors derive from a woman in her 40s in good health and CMV-seropositive.

The chain is built from TRBV6-5 and TRBJ2-6, with TRBD1 matching over 7 bases. The CDR3 has 16 residues. With 2 bases clipped from V and 3 bases from J, the junction kept 4 bases outside the gene matches. Germline CDR1 reads MNHEY; CDR2 reads SVGAGI. CDR3 bases: TGTGCCAGCAGTTACGACGACAGGGTTGGGGCCAACGTCCTGACTTTC. Residues: CASSYDDRVGANVLTF.

J is TRBJ2-6 and V is TRBV28, with D unresolved. The germline gives CDR1 MDHEN, CDR2 SYDVKM. This CDR3 contains 17 residues. V was cut by 6 bases and J by 0 bases, with 15 bases left in between. The CDR3 bases are TGTGCCAGCAGCTTAGGGTGGCAGGTCTCTGGGGCCAACGTCCTGACTTTC. Its translation is CASSLGWQVSGANVLTF. Supplemented by reference TRBV28 and TRBJ2-6, the full variable domain reads DVKVTQSSRYLVKRTGEKVFLECVQDMDHENMFWYRQDPGLGLRLIYFSYDVKMKEKGDIPEGYSVSREKKERFSLILESASTNQTSMYLCASSLGWQVSGANVLTFGAGSRLTVL.

This sequence joins TRBV6-5 and TRBJ1-6; TRBD1 matches 10 bases. CDR3 length equals 15 residues. Germline CDR1 is MNHEY and CDR2 is SVGAGI. V trimming: 6 bases; J trimming: 6 bases; junction bases outside the gene matches: 5. DNA for the CDR3: TGTGCCAGCAGCCGACAGGGGGCTGGTAATTCACCCCTCCACTTT. Its translation: CASSRQGAGNSPLHF.

This clone has just one count. The rearrangement joins TRBV29-1 to TRBJ2-4, with TRBD1 as a possible D gene (6 bases). CDR3 length: 16 amino acids. The germline CDR1 and CDR2 sequences are SQVTM and ANQGSEA. V was clipped by 7 bases and J by 0 bases, with 19 bases between them. The CDR3 loop is CSAKMGQATAKNIQYF. In DNA, the CDR3 is TGCAGCGCCAAAATGGGACAAGCTACAGCCAAAAACATTCAGTACTTC.

V is TRBV11-2 and J is TRBJ2-7; 8 nucleotides agree with TRBD1. The CDR3 contains 14 residues. V lost 5 bases and J lost 6; bases outside the gene matches: 9. The V gene's germline CDR1 is SGHAT and CDR2 FQNNGV. The CDR3 protein is CASSPQDRALEQYF. CDR3 DNA: TGTGCCAGCAGCCCCCAGGACAGGGCGCTCGAGCAGTACTTC.

This rearrangement joins TRBV11-2 to TRBJ2-3; D unresolved. Between the trimmed V and J ends, which lost 2 bases and 0 bases, there was a span of 6 bases. The germline gives CDR1 SGHAT, CDR2 FQNNGV. This CDR3 spans 14 amino acids. The CDR3 reads CASSLPGSTDTQYF. For the CDR3, the DNA is TGTGCCAGCAGCTTACCAGGAAGCACAGATACGCAGTATTTT.

On this clone: Other nucleotide sequences in the sample specify the same CDR3. The chain combines TRBV29-1 with TRBJ2-7, with D perhaps matching TRBD2 (6 bases). The CDR3 sequence is 13 residues long. CDR1 and CDR2 from the germline V gene are SQVTM and ANQGSEA. V was trimmed by 4 bases and J by 2 bases, leaving 12 bases between them. CDR3 coding DNA: TGCAGCGTTGGAGGGAGGCAAACCTACGAGCAGTACTTC. Residues: CSVGGRQTYEQYF.

The gene calls are TRBV5-1 and TRBJ2-1; D might be TRBD2 (5 bases). The CDR3 extends over 15 amino acids. CDR1 and CDR2 from the germline V gene are SGHRS and YFSETQ. The V gene lost 0 bases and the J gene lost 5 bases, with 12 bases spanning the gap. CDR3 nucleotide sequence: TGCGCCAGCAGCTTGGCCCCGACTACTGACAATGAGCAGTTCTTC. It specifies CASSLAPTTDNEQFF. Based on the CDR3 plus reference TRBV5-1 and TRBJ2-1, the full variable domain is KAGVTQTPRYLIKTRGQQVTLSCSPISGHRSVSWYQQTPGQGLQFLFEYFSETQRNKGNFPGRFSGRQFSNSRSEMNVSTLELGDSALYLCASSLAPTTDNEQFFGPGTRLTVL.

In nucleotides, the CDR3 is TGTGCCAGCAGCGTAGGCACTAGCTCCTACAATGAGCAGTTCTTC. This gives the protein CASSVGTSSYNEQFF. This chain connects TRBV9 to TRBJ2-1, with a possible D match to TRBD2 (5 bases). The V gene lost 0 bases and the J gene lost 0 bases, with 7 bases spanning the gap. This CDR3 is built from 15 residues. CDR1 and CDR2 from the germline V gene are SGDLS and YYNGEE.

The V call is TRBV25-1, the J call TRBJ1-1; TRBD1 might be the D (6 bases). The CDR3 loop spans 17 amino acids. Trimming shortened V by 11 bases and J by 3 bases, and 28 bases separated the two germline ends. From germline, CDR1 is MGHDK and CDR2 SYGVNS. The CDR3 protein is CAPILIPRGKEDTEAFF. CDR3 in DNA: TGTGCCCCAATTCTAATTCCCAGGGGTAAGGAGGACACTGAAGCTTTCTTT.

The J gene is TRBJ2-7, the V gene TRBV5-1; D is possibly TRBD2 (7 bases). This CDR3 comprises 14 residues. The V and J ends lost 4 bases and 1 base respectively, with 12 bases between them. Germline values: CDR1 SGHRS, CDR2 YFSETQ. Here the CDR3 DNA reads TGCGCCAGCAGCCGCGGGGGCTCATCCTACGAGCAGTACTTC. Translating gives CASSRGGSSYEQYF.

The V call is TRBV4-2, the J call TRBJ2-1; TRBD2 aligns across 8 bases. This CDR3 contains 16 residues. Looked up from germline, CDR1 is LGHNA and CDR2 is YNFKEQ. J was trimmed by 0 bases and V by 0 bases; bases with no gene match: 1. The DNA of the CDR3 is TGTGCCAGCAGCCAAGACGGGACTAGCTCCTACAATGAGCAGTTCTTC. Its protein product is CASSQDGTSSYNEQFF.

The V call is TRBV30, the J call TRBJ2-1; D gene uncertain. CDR1 and CDR2 from the germline V gene are GTSNPN and SVGIG (reference sequence). Deletions cut 3 bases from V and 7 bases from J, with 7 bases between. The CDR3 is 11 amino acids. As DNA, the CDR3 is TGTGCCTGGAGATCTGTTAATGAGCAGTTCTTC. This gives the protein CAWRSVNEQFF.

The chain is built from TRBV6-1 and TRBJ2-7, with D possibly being TRBD1 (5 bases). The V gene's germline CDR1 is MNHNS and CDR2 SASEGT. This CDR3 has 15 residues. V lost 0 bases and J lost 6, with 15 bases in between. The DNA of the CDR3 is TGTGCCAGCAGTGAAGCGCCGGCAGGGTCGTCCGAGCAGTACTTC. Its protein product is CASSEAPAGSSEQYF.

This clone showed up just once. The rearrangement uses TRBV6-5 and TRBJ1-2; D is unclear. Germline-derived CDR1 and CDR2 are MNHEY and SVGAGI. The CDR3 runs 13 residues. The ends were cut back, 6 bases at V and 8 bases at J, with 16 bases in the middle. In DNA, the CDR3 is TGTGCCAGCAGCTTGGAAGAATCCGGGGGCTACACCTTC. Translated, it gives CASSLEESGGYTF.

The chain uses TRBV27 and TRBJ2-7; the match to TRBD1 covers 11 bases. Germline V gives CDR1 MNHEY, CDR2 SMNVEV (reference sequence). V lost 2 bases, J lost 5 bases, and 5 bases stayed unmatched. This CDR3 is 15 amino acids long. DNA for the CDR3: TGTGCCAGCAGTTTAGGGACAGGGGGAATCCACGAGCAGTACTTC. This translates into CASSLGTGGIHEQYF.

The chain links TRBV19 to TRBJ2-7, with a tentative D call TRBD2 (6 bases). Trimming removed 8 bases from V and 2 bases from J, with 25 bases in between. CDR1 is LNHDA, CDR2 SQIVND, per germline (reference sequence). The CDR3 is 17 residues long. The CDR3 bases are TGTGCCAGTTCTCAGCGCGGGACCCCGCGCCCCACCTACGAGCAGTACTTC. Amino acids: CASSQRGTPRPTYEQYF.

This clone appeared a few times. The chain has TRBV4-3 and TRBJ1-3; 7 bases agree with TRBD1. This CDR3 is built from 17 residues. V lost 0 bases, J lost 3 bases, and 8 bases stayed unmatched. Germline CDR1 is LGHNA and CDR2 is YSLEER. The CDR3 region has the DNA TGCGCCAGCAGCCAAGATGCAGGGGGGTACGGTGGAAACACCATATATTTT. Translating gives CASSQDAGGYGGNTIYF.

The chain uses TRBV5-4 and TRBJ2-7, with D possibly being TRBD2 (5 bases). Between the trimmed V and J ends, which lost 4 bases and 2 bases, there was a span of 16 bases. The CDR3 has 15 residues. The germline CDR1 and CDR2 sequences are SGHNT and YYREEE (reference sequence). The CDR3 DNA sequence: TGTGCCAGCAGCGAACTAGTCGAAGGTCCCTACGAGCAGTACTTC. As protein: CASSELVEGPYEQYF.

The CDR3 bases are TGTGCCAGCAGTCGGACTAGCGGGGGGGGCAATACGCAGTATTTT. Translated, it gives CASSRTSGGGNTQYF. V and J are TRBV6-5 and TRBJ2-3, with TRBD2 matching 15 bases. Per germline, CDR1 MNHEY and CDR2 SVGAGI. CDR3 length equals 15 residues. Trimming removed 5 bases from V and 7 bases from J; junction bases left unmatched: 4.

The CDR3 sequence: CASSLVGDRGEETQYF. DNA of the CDR3: TGTGCCAGCAGCTTAGTAGGGGACAGGGGGGAAGAGACCCAGTACTTC. The chain has TRBV11-2 and TRBJ2-5, with TRBD1 matching 11 bases. With V trimmed by 1 base and J by 3 bases, 4 bases remained unmatched. From germline, CDR1 is SGHAT and CDR2 FQNNGV. The CDR3 has 16 residues.

The CDR3 coding sequence is TGTGCCAGCAGCTTAGAACAGAACACTGAAGCTTTCTTT. As protein: CASSLEQNTEAFF. The gene calls are TRBV11-2 and TRBJ1-1; D is unclear. Germline V gives CDR1 SGHAT, CDR2 FQNNGV. The CDR3 covers 13 residues. Trimming stripped 0 bases from V and 1 base from J, with 3 bases between.

V is TRBV6-5 and J is TRBJ1-2; TRBD1 matches 9 bases. CDR3 size: 14 residues. V gave up 6 bases and J gave up 12 bases; unmatched junction bases: 14. Germline CDR1 is MNHEY and CDR2 is SVGAGI. CDR3 nucleotides: TGTGCCAGCAGACCCCCGGGACAGGGCGTATTCGACACCTTC. It yields the protein CASRPPGQGVFDTF.

The V and J genes are TRBV5-1 and TRBJ1-1, with D possibly being TRBD1 (5 bases). Trimming took 4 bases from V and 4 from J, leaving 11 bases between them. CDR1 and CDR2 from the germline V gene are SGHRS and YFSETQ. The CDR3 has 13 residues. This CDR3 reads CASSGQSSTEAFF. The CDR3 DNA reads as TGCGCCAGCAGCGGACAATCTTCCACTGAAGCTTTCTTT.

The chain has TRBV27 and TRBJ1-1; D is possibly TRBD1 (5 bases). The length of the CDR3 is 12 residues. Germline V gene lookup returns CDR1 MNHEY and CDR2 SMNVEV (reference sequence). V was clipped by 4 bases and J by 6 bases, with 9 bases between them. CDR3 bases: TGTGCCAGCAGTTCGGCGGGGGCTGAAGCTTTCTTT. Amino acid sequence: CASSSAGAEAFF.